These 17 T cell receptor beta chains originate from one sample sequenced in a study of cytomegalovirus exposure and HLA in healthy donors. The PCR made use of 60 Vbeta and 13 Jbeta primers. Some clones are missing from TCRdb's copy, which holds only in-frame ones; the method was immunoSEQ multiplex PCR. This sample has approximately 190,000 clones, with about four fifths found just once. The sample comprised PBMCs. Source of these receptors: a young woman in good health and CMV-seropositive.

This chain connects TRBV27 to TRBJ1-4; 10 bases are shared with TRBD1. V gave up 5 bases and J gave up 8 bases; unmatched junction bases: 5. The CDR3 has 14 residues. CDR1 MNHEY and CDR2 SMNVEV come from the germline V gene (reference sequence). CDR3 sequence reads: CASSDRGQGEKLFF. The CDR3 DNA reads TGTGCCAGCAGTGACAGGGGGCAAGGGGAAAAACTGTTTTTT.

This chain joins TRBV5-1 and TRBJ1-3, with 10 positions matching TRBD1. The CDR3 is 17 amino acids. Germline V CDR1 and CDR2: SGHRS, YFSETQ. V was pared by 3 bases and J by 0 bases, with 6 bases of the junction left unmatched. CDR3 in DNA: TGCGCCAGCAGCTGGAGACAGGGGGCAAACTCTGGAAACACCATATATTTT. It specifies CASSWRQGANSGNTIYF.

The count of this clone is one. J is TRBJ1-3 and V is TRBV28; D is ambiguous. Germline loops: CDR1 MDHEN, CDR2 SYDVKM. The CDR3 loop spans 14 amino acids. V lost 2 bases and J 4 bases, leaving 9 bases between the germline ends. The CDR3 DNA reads TGTGCCAGCAGTTTACCGGGAGGCGGAAACACCATATATTTT. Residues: CASSLPGGGNTIYF.

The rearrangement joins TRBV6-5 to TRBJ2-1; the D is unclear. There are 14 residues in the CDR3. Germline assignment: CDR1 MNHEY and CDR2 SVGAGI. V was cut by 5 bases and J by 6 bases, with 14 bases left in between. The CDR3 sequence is CASSLDFGGNEQFF. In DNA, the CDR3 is TGTGCCAGCAGTCTAGATTTTGGTGGCAATGAGCAGTTCTTC.

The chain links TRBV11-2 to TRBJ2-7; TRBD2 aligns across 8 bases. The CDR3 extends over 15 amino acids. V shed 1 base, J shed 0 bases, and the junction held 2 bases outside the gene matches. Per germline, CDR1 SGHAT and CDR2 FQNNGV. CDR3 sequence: CASSLGLATSYEQYF. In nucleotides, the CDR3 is TGTGCCAGCAGCTTAGGACTAGCGACCTCCTACGAGCAGTACTTC.

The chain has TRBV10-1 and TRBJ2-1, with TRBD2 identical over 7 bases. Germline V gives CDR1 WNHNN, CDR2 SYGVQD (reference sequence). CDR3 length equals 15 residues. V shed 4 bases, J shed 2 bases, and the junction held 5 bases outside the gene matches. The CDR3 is CASSAVAGTYNEQFF. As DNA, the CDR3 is TGCGCCAGCAGTGCTGTAGCGGGCACCTACAATGAGCAGTTCTTC.

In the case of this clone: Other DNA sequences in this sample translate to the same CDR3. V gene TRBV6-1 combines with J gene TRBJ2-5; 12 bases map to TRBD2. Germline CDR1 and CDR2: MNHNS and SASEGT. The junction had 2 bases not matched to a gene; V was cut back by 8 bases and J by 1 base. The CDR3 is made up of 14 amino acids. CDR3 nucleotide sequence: TGTGCCAGCCTAGCGGGAGGGGGCCAAGAGACCCAGTACTTC. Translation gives CASLAGGGQETQYF.

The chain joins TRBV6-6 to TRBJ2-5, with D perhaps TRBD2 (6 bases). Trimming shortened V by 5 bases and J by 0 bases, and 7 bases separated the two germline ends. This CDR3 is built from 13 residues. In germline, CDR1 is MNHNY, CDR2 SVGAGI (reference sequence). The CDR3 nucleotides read TGTGCCAGCAGTCGGGGGTACCAAGAGACCCAGTACTTC. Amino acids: CASSRGYQETQYF.

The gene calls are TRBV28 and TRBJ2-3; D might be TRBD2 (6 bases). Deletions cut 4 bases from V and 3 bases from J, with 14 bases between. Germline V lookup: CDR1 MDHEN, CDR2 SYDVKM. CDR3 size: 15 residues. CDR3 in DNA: TGTGCCAGCAGTTCCGCCAGGAGGGTGACAGATACGCAGTATTTT. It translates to CASSSARRVTDTQYF.

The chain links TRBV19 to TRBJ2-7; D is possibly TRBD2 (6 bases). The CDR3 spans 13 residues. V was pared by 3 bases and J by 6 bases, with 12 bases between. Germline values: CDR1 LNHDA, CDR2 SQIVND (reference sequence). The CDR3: CASSMGGIGEQYF. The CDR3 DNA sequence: TGTGCCAGTAGTATGGGCGGGATTGGCGAGCAGTACTTC.

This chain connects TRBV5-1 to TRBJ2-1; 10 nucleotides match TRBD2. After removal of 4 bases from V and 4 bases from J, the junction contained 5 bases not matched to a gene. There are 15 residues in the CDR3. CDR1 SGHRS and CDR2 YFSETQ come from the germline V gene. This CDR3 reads CASSAIAGGYNEQFF. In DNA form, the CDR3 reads TGCGCCAGCAGCGCGATAGCGGGGGGTTACAATGAGCAGTTCTTC.

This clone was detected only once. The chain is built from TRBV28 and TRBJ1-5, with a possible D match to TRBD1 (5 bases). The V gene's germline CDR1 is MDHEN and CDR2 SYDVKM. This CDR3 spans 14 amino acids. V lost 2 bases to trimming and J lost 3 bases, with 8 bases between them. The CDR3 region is CASSLGAVNQPQHF. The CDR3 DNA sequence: TGTGCCAGCAGTTTAGGGGCGGTCAATCAGCCCCAGCATTTT.

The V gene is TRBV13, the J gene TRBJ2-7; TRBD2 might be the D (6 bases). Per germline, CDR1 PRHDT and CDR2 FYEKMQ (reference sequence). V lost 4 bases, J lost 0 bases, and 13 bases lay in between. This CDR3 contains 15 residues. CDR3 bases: TGTGCCAGCAGCTCCGGGCAGGGACTCTCCTACGAGCAGTACTTC. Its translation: CASSSGQGLSYEQYF.

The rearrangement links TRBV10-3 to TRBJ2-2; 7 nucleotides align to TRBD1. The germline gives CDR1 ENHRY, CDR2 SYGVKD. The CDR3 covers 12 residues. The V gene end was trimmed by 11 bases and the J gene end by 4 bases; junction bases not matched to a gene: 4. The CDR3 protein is CAGRGSTGELFF. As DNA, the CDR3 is TGTGCCGGCAGGGGGTCCACCGGGGAGCTGTTTTTT.

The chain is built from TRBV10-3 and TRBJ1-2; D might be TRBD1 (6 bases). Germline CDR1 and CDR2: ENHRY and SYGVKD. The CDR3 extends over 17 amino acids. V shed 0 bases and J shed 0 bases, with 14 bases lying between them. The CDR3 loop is CAISESNRQVANYGYTF. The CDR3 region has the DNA TGTGCCATCAGTGAGTCAAACCGACAGGTCGCTAACTATGGCTACACCTTC.

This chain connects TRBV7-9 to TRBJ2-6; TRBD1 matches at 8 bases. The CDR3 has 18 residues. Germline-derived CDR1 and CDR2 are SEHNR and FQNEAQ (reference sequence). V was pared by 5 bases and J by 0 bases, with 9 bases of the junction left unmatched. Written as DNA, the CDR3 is TGTGCCAGCAGCGAGCCGGGACAGGCTTACTCTGGGGCCAACGTCCTGACTTTC. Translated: CASSEPGQAYSGANVLTF. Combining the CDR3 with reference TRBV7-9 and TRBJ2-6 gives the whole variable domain DTGVSQNPRHKITKRGQNVTFRCDPISEHNRLYWYRQTLGQGPEFLTYFQNEAQLEKSRLLSDRFSAERPKGSFSTLEIQRTEQGDSAMYLCASSEPGQAYSGANVLTFGAGSRLTVL.

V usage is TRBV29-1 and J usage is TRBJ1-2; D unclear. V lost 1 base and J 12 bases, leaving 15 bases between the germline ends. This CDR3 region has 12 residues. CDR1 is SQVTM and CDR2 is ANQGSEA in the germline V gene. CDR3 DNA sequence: TGCAGCGTTGAAGGTTTGGAGGGATACCACACCTTC. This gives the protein CSVEGLEGYHTF.